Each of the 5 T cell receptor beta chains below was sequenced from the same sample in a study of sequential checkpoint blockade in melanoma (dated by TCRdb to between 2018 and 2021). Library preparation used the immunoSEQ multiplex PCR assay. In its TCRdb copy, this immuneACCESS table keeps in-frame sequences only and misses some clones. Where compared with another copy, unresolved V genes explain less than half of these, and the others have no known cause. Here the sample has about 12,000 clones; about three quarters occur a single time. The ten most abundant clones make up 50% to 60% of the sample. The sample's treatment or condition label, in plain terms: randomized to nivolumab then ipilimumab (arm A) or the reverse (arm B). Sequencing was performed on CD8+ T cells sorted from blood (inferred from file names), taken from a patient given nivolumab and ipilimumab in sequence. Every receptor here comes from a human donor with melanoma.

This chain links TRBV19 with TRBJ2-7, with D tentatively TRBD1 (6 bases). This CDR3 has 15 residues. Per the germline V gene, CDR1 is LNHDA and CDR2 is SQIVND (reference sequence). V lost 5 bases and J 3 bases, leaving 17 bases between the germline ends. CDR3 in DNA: TGTGCCAGTAGTGCCTCCGGGACACACGGCTACGAGCAGTACTTC. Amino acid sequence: CASSASGTHGYEQYF.

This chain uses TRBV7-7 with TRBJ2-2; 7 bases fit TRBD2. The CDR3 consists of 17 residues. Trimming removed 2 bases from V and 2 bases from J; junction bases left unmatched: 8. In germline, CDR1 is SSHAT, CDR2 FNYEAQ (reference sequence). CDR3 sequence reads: CASSLHSAGVNTGELFF. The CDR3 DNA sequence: TGTGCCAGCAGCTTACATTCGGCGGGAGTCAACACCGGGGAGCTGTTTTTT.

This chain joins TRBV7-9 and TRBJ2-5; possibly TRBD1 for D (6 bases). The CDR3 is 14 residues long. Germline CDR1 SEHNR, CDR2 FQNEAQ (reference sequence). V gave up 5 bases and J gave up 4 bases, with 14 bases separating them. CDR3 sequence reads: CASSDTGFSETQYF. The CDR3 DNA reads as TGTGCCAGCAGCGACACAGGGTTTTCAGAGACCCAGTACTTC.

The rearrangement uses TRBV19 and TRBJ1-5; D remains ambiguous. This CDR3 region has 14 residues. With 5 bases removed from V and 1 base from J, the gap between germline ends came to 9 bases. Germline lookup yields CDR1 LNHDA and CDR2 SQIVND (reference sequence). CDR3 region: CASSATTSNQPQHF. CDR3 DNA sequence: TGTGCCAGTAGTGCCACAACCAGCAATCAGCCCCAGCATTTT.

The chain's CDR3 is CASSSSPTSPVYGYTF. CDR3 nucleotide sequence: TGTGCCAGCAGTTCTTCACCGACTTCACCCGTCTATGGCTACACCTTC. The chain combines TRBV27 with TRBJ1-2; D remains ambiguous. Trimming shortened V by 4 bases and J by 4 bases, and 19 bases separated the two germline ends. The germline V gene has CDR1 MNHEY and CDR2 SMNVEV (reference sequence). The CDR3 runs 16 residues.